These 19 T cell receptor beta chains were sequenced from one sample in a study of immune cell composition in non-small cell lung cancer. TCRdb's copy holds only in-frame clones and misses some; the assay was immunoSEQ multiplex PCR. Of 4,000 to 5,500 clones detected, 65% to 80% appear once; the ten largest clones hold around a tenth. Sequenced material: lung tumor tissue. The source is a human donor with non-small cell lung cancer.

This clone was counted only a few times. The chain has TRBV5-1 and TRBJ2-3; D is ambiguous. Germline CDR1 SGHRS, CDR2 YFSETQ. This CDR3 has 12 residues. V lost 1 base to trimming and J lost 4 bases, with 4 bases between them. The CDR3 spells CASSLFADTQYF. CDR3 sequence (DNA): TGCGCCAGCAGCTTGTTCGCAGATACGCAGTATTTT.

In its sample, this clone is medium-sized. The J gene is TRBJ1-1, the V gene TRBV5-4, with 7 bases fitting TRBD1. V shed 3 bases and J 3 bases; nucleotides not matched to a gene: 8. Germline assignment: CDR1 SGHNT and CDR2 YYREEE (reference sequence). This CDR3 region has 15 residues. The CDR3 spells CASSYTGVIDTEAFF. CDR3 in DNA: TGTGCCAGCAGCTACACAGGGGTTATAGACACTGAAGCTTTCTTT.

This chain links TRBV7-2 with TRBJ2-7, with TRBD2 matching 12 bases. V shed 5 bases, J shed 6 bases, and the junction held 5 bases outside the gene matches. The CDR3 covers 14 residues. Per the germline V gene, CDR1 is SGHTA and CDR2 is FQGNSA. The CDR3 loop is CASSPSGRASEQYF. Here the CDR3 DNA reads TGTGCCAGCAGCCCTAGCGGGAGGGCTAGCGAGCAGTACTTC.

The rearrangement uses TRBV6-5 and TRBJ1-1; the match to TRBD1 covers 8 bases. Per the germline V gene, CDR1 is MNHEY and CDR2 is SVGAGI. CDR3 length: 15 amino acids. The V segment lost 2 bases and the J segment 2 bases; nucleotides outside the gene matches: 4. As DNA, the CDR3 is TGTGCCAGCAGTTACCTGACAGGGGTTAACACTGAAGCTTTCTTT. It translates to CASSYLTGVNTEAFF.

The chain couples TRBV2 to TRBJ2-1, with TRBD2 matching over 7 bases. Germline CDR1 SNHLY, CDR2 FYNNEI. The V segment lost 6 bases and the J segment 7 bases; nucleotides outside the gene matches: 6. The CDR3 contains 13 residues. CDR3 DNA sequence: TGTGCCAGCAGAAGGCGGGAGAGAAATGAGCAGTTCTTC. This sequence encodes CASRRRERNEQFF.

The CDR3 DNA reads as TGTGCCAGCAGCTCCAGGACAACCGGCTCCTACAATGAGCAGTTCTTC. This gives the protein CASSSRTTGSYNEQFF. The chain links TRBV5-5 to TRBJ2-1; D is perhaps TRBD1 (5 bases). CDR3 length: 16 residues. CDR1 is SGHKS and CDR2 is YYEKEE in the germline V gene (reference sequence). The V end lost 3 bases, the J end lost 0 bases, and 13 bases lay between the germline ends.

The CDR3 reads CAAGRRAGNTIYF. The CDR3, as DNA: TGTGCCGCCGGACGGCGGGCGGGAAACACCATATATTTT. The chain carries TRBV19 and TRBJ1-3, with unresolved D. CDR1 is LNHDA, CDR2 SQIVND, per germline (reference sequence). The CDR3 loop spans 13 amino acids. V lost 11 bases and J lost 4, with 15 bases in between.

In its sample, this clone was seen a few times. V usage is TRBV10-2 and J usage is TRBJ2-3; 8 nucleotides align to TRBD2. After removal of 3 bases from V and 1 base from J, the junction contained 3 bases not matched to a gene. This CDR3 is 15 amino acids long. Germline assignment: CDR1 WSHSY and CDR2 SAAADI. The CDR3 sequence is CASSDGAGGTDTQYF. CDR3 bases: TGCGCCAGCAGTGACGGAGCGGGGGGCACAGATACGCAGTATTTT.

The V gene is TRBV10-1, the J gene TRBJ2-2; TRBD2 aligns across 10 bases. There are 16 residues in the CDR3. Trimming cost V 1 base and J 7 bases; bases outside gene matches: 6. Germline CDR1 and CDR2: WNHNN and SYGVQD (reference sequence). CDR3 loop: CASSEYASGSSGELFF. In DNA, the CDR3 is TGCGCCAGCAGTGAGTACGCTAGCGGGAGCAGCGGGGAGCTGTTTTTT.

The V and J genes are TRBV4-2 and TRBJ2-7; D is unclear. The V end was cut by 1 base, the J end by 7 bases, with 14 bases between. The length of the CDR3 is 14 residues. Germline CDR1 and CDR2: LGHNA and YNFKEQ. CDR3 protein: CASSQGKYLGEQYF. The CDR3, as DNA: TGTGCCAGCAGCCAAGGGAAGTACCTCGGGGAGCAGTACTTC.

CDR3 residues: CASSFIGGSGANVLTF. The CDR3 DNA reads as TGTGCCAGCAGCTTCATCGGGGGATCCGGGGCCAACGTCCTGACTTTC. The chain is built from TRBV7-2 and TRBJ2-6; D perhaps matches TRBD2 (6 bases). Deletions cut 3 bases from V and 4 bases from J, with 13 bases between. The length of the CDR3 is 16 residues. Germline lookup yields CDR1 SGHTA and CDR2 FQGNSA.

The CDR3 nucleotides are TGTGCCAGCAGCGTAAGTGGAGCCGCAACTAATGAAAAACTGTTTTTT. This encodes CASSVSGAATNEKLFF. The V gene is TRBV9, the J gene TRBJ1-4; D remains ambiguous. V dropped 1 base and J dropped 0 bases, with 10 bases sitting between them. The CDR3 runs to 16 residues. Germline CDR1 and CDR2: SGDLS and YYNGEE.

This clone has just a few counts. The chain employs TRBV9 and TRBJ2-5; 9 positions match TRBD2. The trim removed 4 bases at V and 5 bases at J, leaving 15 bases unmatched. The V gene's germline CDR1 is SGDLS and CDR2 YYNGEE. This CDR3 has 17 amino acids. CDR3 sequence (DNA): TGTGCCAGCAGCTCCTCCCGCGGGGGACTAGCATCGGAGACCCAGTACTTC. Translation gives CASSSSRGGLASETQYF.

The CDR3 nucleotides are TGTGCCAGCAGCGGTCGGGGACTAGTGTCCTACGAGCAGTACTTC. Its protein product is CASSGRGLVSYEQYF. The genes are TRBV13 and TRBJ2-7; 8 positions match TRBD2. V lost 5 bases, J lost 1 base, and 7 bases stayed unmatched. CDR1 and CDR2 from the germline V gene are PRHDT and FYEKMQ (reference sequence). This CDR3 is built from 15 residues.

The chain has TRBV7-2 and TRBJ2-5, with D possibly matching TRBD1 (5 bases). This CDR3 is built from 15 residues. V was clipped by 1 base and J by 0 bases, with 9 bases between them. The germline V gene encodes CDR1 SGHTA and CDR2 FQGNSA. The CDR3 sequence: CASSLVPGYQETQYF. The CDR3 DNA follows: TGTGCCAGCAGCTTAGTTCCAGGGTACCAAGAGACCCAGTACTTC.

This clone showed up just once. This sequence joins TRBV7-9 and TRBJ2-3; TRBD2 might be the D (6 bases). Germline CDR1 reads SEHNR; CDR2 reads FQNEAQ (reference sequence). The CDR3 has 14 amino acids. Trimming removed 1 base from V and 5 bases from J, with 10 bases in between. For the CDR3, the DNA is TGTGCCAGCAGCTTAGATCCGGGGGAAGATACGCAGTATTTT. It specifies CASSLDPGEDTQYF.

This chain uses TRBV2 with TRBJ2-5, with 8 bases identical to TRBD2. After removal of 6 bases from V and 2 bases from J, the junction contained 5 bases not matched to a gene. Germline V gives CDR1 SNHLY, CDR2 FYNNEI. CDR3 length: 14 residues. The CDR3, as DNA: TGTGCCAGCAGCGGGGGGGGAATACAAGAGACCCAGTACTTC. Amino acids: CASSGGGIQETQYF.

This sequence joins TRBV29-1 and TRBJ1-2, with 8 bases matching TRBD1. V gave up 0 bases and J gave up 6 bases; unmatched junction bases: 6. Germline CDR1 SQVTM, CDR2 ANQGSEA. The length of the CDR3 is 14 residues. The CDR3 loop reads CSVEDRQGQDGYTF. The DNA for the CDR3 is TGCAGCGTTGAAGATAGGCAGGGACAGGATGGCTACACCTTC.

The CDR3 sequence is CASSLDLGGSQPQHF. The CDR3 coding sequence is TGTGCCAGCAGCTTAGATTTGGGGGGGAGTCAGCCCCAGCATTTT. The genes are TRBV7-2 and TRBJ1-5, with D possibly being TRBD1 (5 bases). This CDR3 is built from 15 residues. Trimming stripped 1 base from V and 6 bases from J, with 13 bases between. Per the germline V gene, CDR1 is SGHTA and CDR2 is FQGNSA.